The rows below give T cell receptor beta chains drawn from one sample of a study of cytomegalovirus exposure and HLA in healthy donors. Using immunoSEQ multiplex PCR, the repertoire was profiled, and TCRdb retains in-frame clones only, with some absent. This sample has 90,000 to 100,000 clones; roughly 80% occur once, and the top ten carry 0.76%. The material sequenced was PBMCs. The receptor source for this set is a woman aged 60-70 years in good health and CMV-seronegative. The CDR3 runs from the conserved cysteine through the conserved F or W. The D gene is left open where the match is weak. Not all rows give a size; the values are once, few, many and, for expanded clones, a class.

clone size	D gene	J gene	V gene	CDR3 protein	CDR3 DNA
.	.	TRBJ2-7	TRBV7-2	CASSLVGLSSYEQYF	TGTGCCAGCAGCTTGGTGGGGCTAAGCTCCTACGAGCAGTACTTC
few	.	TRBJ1-1	TRBV9	CASSVGWGAEAFF	TGTGCCAGCAGCGTAGGTTGGGGAGCTGAAGCTTTCTTT
once	.	TRBJ2-3	TRBV5-1	CASSRADTQYF	TGCGCCAGCAGCCGGGCAGATACGCAGTATTTT
.	TRBD2	TRBJ2-7	TRBV10-1	CASSESGGPENF	TGCGCCAGCAGTGAATCGGGGGGGCCCGAGAACTTC
few	TRBD1	TRBJ1-1	TRBV19	CASSPGQGYEAFF	TGTGCCAGTAGTCCGGGACAGGGGTATGAAGCTTTCTTT
.	.	TRBJ2-1	TRBV28	CASSIIGGSSYNEQFF	TGTGCCAGTTCCATCATCGGGGGAAGCTCCTACAATGAGCAGTTCTTC
.	.	TRBJ2-5	TRBV7-2	CASSLRTRGETQYF	TGTGCCAGCAGCTTACGCACCCGGGGGGAGACCCAGTACTTC
.	TRBD1	TRBJ2-2	TRBV10-1	CASSRDRQAGELFF	TGCGCCAGCAGCCGGGACAGGCAGGCCGGGGAGCTGTTTTTT
.	.	TRBJ1-4	TRBV7-9	CASSSPGRYEKLFF	TGTGCCAGCAGCTCTCCAGGGAGGTATGAAAAACTGTTTTTT
.	.	TRBJ1-5	TRBV19	CASSVVQGANQPQHF	TGTGCCAGTAGTGTGGTACAGGGCGCCAATCAGCCCCAGCATTTT
.	.	TRBJ2-5	TRBV5-1	CASRQESETQYF	TGCGCCAGCAGACAGGAGAGTGAGACCCAGTACTTC
.	.	TRBJ2-1	TRBV7-9	CASSLWGDEQFF	TGTGCCAGCAGCTTATGGGGAGATGAGCAGTTCTTC
.	TRBD2	TRBJ2-7	TRBV29-1	CSVEDRKREGYEQYF	TGCAGCGTTGAAGATAGGAAGCGGGAGGGCTACGAGCAGTACTTC
.	.	TRBJ2-7	TRBV2	CASSEHTGTLSYEQYF	TGTGCCAGCAGTGAACATACCGGGACATTGTCCTACGAGCAGTACTTC